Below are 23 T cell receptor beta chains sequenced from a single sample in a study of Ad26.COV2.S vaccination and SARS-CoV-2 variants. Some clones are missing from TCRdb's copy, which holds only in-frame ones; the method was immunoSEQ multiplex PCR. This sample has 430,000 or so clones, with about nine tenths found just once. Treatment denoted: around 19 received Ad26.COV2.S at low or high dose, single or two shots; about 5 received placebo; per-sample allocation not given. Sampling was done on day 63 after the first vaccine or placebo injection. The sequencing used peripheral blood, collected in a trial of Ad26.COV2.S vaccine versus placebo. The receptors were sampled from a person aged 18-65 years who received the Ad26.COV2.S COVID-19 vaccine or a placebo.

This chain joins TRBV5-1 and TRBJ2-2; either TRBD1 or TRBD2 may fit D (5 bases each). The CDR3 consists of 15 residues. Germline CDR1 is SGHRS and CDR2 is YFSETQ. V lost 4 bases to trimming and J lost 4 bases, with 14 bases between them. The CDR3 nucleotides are TGCGCCAGCAGCCGGGGACGTTCGGGCACCGGGGAGCTGTTTTTT. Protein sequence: CASSRGRSGTGELFF.

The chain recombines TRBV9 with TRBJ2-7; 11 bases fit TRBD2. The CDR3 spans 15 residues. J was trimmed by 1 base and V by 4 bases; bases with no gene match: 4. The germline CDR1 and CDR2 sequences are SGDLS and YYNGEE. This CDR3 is CASSPGTSGSYEQYF. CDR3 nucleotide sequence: TGTGCCAGCAGCCCCGGGACTAGCGGATCCTACGAGCAGTACTTC.

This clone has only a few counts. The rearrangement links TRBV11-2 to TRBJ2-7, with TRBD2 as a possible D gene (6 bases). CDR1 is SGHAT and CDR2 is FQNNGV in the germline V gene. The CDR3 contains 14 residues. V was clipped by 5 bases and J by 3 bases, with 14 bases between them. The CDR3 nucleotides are TGTGCCAGCAGCCCTCTAGCGTCCCACTACGAGCAGTACTTC. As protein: CASSPLASHYEQYF.

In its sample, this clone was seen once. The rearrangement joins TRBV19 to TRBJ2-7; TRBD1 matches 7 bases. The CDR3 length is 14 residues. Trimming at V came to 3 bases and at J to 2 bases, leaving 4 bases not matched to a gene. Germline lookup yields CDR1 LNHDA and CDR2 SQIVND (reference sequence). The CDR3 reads CASSIRDRAYEQYF. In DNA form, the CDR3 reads TGTGCCAGTAGTATCCGGGACAGAGCCTACGAGCAGTACTTC.

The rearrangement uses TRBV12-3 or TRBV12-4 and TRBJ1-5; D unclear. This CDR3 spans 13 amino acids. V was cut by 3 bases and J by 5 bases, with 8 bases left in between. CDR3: CASSFVDHQPQHF. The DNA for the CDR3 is TGTGCCAGCAGTTTTGTGGATCATCAGCCCCAGCATTTT.

The CDR3 DNA reads as TGTGCCAGCAGCGTAGCCTTGACAGGGGGTGACTATGGCTACACCTTC. This sequence encodes CASSVALTGGDYGYTF. The rearrangement links TRBV9 to TRBJ1-2; 9 positions match TRBD1. The germline gives CDR1 SGDLS, CDR2 YYNGEE. V dropped 0 bases and J dropped 3; count of bases not matched to a gene: 6. The CDR3 contains 16 residues.

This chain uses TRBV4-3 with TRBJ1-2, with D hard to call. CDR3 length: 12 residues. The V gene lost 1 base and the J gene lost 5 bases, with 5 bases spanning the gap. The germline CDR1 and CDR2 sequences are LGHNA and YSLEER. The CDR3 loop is CASSQGYYGYTF. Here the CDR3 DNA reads TGCGCCAGCAGCCAAGGATATTATGGCTACACCTTC.

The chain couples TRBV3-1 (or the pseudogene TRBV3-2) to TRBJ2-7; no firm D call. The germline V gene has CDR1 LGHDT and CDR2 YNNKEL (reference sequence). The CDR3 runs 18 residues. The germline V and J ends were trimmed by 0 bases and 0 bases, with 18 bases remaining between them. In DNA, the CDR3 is TGTGCCAGCAGCCAAGATAGGTTGACGGATAGAAGCTCCTACGAGCAGTACTTC. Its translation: CASSQDRLTDRSSYEQYF.

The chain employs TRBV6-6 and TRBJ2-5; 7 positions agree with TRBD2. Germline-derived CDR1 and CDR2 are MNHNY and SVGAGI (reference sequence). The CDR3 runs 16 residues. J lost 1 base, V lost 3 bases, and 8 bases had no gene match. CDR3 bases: TGTGCCAGCAGTTATGGGGGGGTAGCCAGCCAAGAGACCCAGTACTTC. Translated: CASSYGGVASQETQYF.

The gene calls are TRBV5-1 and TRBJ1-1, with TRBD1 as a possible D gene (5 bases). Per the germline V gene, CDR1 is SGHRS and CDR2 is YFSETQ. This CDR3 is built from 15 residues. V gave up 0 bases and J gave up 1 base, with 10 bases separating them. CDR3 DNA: TGCGCCAGCAGCTTGGGGGGCGACTCGAACACTGAAGCTTTCTTT. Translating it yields CASSLGGDSNTEAFF.

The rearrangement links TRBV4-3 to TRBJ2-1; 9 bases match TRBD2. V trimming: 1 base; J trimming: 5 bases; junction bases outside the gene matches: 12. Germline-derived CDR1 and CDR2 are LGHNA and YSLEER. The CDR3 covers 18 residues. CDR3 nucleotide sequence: TGCGCCAGCAGCCAAGCTCCGACCGGGACTAGCAGCAACAATGAGCAGTTCTTC. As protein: CASSQAPTGTSSNNEQFF.

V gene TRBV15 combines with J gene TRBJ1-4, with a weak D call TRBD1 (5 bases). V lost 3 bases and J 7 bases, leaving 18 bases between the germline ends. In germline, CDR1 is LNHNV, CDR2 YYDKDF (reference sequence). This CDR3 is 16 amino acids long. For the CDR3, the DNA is TGTGCCACCAGCAGTATCCCCGGGGCAAGGGGTGAAAAACTGTTTTTT. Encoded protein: CATSSIPGARGEKLFF.

CDR3 nucleotides: TGTGCCACCAGCAGAGATCAGCCGAGCTCCTATAATTCACCCCTCCACTTT. This gives the protein CATSRDQPSSYNSPLHF. The chain recombines TRBV15 with TRBJ1-6; D unclear. The CDR3 runs 17 residues. Looked up from germline, CDR1 is LNHNV and CDR2 is YYDKDF (reference sequence). V was trimmed by 0 bases and J by 0 bases, leaving 9 bases between them. Full variable domain (missing parts from reference TRBV15 and TRBJ1-6): DAMVIQNPRYQVTQFGKPVTLSCSQTLNHNVMYWYQQKSSQAPKLLFHYYDKDFNNEADTPDNFQSRRPNTSFCFLDIRSPGLGDTAMYLCATSRDQPSSYNSPLHFGNGTRLTVT.

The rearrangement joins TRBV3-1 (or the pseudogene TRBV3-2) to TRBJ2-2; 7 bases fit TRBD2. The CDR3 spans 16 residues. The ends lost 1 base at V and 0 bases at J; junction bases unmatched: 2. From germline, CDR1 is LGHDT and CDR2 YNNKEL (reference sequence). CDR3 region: CASSQGLASNTGELFF. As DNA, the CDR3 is TGTGCCAGCAGCCAAGGACTAGCCTCGAACACCGGGGAGCTGTTTTTT.

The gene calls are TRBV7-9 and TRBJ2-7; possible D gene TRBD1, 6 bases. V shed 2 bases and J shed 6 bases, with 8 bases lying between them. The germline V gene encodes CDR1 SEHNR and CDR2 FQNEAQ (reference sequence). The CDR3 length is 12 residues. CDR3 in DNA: TGTGCCAGCAGCTTAAGGGGGAGCGAGCAGTACTTC. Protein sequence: CASSLRGSEQYF.

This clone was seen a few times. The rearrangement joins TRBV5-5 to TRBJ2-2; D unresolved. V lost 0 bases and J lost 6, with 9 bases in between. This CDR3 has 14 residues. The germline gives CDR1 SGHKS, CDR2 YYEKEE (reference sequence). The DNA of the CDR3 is TGTGCCAGCAGCTTGGGTGGTACGTCCGGGGAGCTGTTTTTT. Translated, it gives CASSLGGTSGELFF.

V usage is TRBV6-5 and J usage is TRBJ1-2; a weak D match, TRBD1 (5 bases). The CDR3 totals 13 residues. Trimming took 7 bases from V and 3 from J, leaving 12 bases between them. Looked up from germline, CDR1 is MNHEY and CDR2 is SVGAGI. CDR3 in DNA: TGTGCCAGCACCCGGGGGATGGACTATGGCTACACCTTC. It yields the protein CASTRGMDYGYTF.

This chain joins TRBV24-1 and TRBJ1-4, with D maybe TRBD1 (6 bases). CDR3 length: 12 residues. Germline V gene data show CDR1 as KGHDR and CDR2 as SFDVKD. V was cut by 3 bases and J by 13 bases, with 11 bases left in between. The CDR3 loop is CATSDIQGRLFF. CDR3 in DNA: TGTGCCACCAGTGATATACAGGGTAGACTGTTTTTT.

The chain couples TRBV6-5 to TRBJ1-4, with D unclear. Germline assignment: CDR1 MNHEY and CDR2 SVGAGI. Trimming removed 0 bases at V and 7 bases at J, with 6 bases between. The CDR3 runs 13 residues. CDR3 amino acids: CASSYSTIEKLFF. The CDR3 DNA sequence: TGTGCCAGCAGTTACTCGACGATTGAAAAACTGTTTTTT.

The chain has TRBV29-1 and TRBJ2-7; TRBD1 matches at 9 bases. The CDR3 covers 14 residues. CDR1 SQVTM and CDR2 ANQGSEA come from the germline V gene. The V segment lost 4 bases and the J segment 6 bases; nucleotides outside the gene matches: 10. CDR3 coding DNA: TGCAGCGTTGGGGAACAGGGGGCGCAGGGCGAGCAGTACTTC. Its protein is CSVGEQGAQGEQYF.

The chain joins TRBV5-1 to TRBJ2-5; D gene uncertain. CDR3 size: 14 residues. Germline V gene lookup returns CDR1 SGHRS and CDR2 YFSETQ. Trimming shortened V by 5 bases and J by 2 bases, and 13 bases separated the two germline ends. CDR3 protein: CASRAYSLQETQYF. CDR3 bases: TGCGCCAGCAGAGCCTATAGTCTACAAGAGACCCAGTACTTC.

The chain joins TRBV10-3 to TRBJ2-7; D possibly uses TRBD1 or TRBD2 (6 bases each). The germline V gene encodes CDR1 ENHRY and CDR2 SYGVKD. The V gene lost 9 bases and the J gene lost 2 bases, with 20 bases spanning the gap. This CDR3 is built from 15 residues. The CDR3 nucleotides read TGTGCCATTAGCGTTGGGGGGACATATGCCTACGAGCAGTACTTC. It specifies CAISVGGTYAYEQYF.

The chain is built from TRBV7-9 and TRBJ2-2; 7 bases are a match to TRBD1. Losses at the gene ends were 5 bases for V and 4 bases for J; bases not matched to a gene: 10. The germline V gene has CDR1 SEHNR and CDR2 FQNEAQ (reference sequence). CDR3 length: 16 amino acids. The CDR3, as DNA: TGTGCCAGCAGCCCCTGGACAGGACTGAGCACCGGGGAGCTGTTTTTT. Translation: CASSPWTGLSTGELFF.